The 20 T cell receptor beta chains below were found in one sample sequenced in a study of T cell clonality in common variable immunodeficiency. Profiling relied on immunoSEQ multiplex PCR, and the TCRdb table lists in-frame clones only, not all of them. Listed for the sample are about 52,000 clones, none seen a single time. Source material: peripheral blood mononuclear cells. These receptors came from a person between 18 and 75 years old in good health.

This clone was seen repeatedly, ten times or more. The read finishes 3 residues shy of the CDR3 end, and the germline J gene is used to complete it. The chain uses TRBV6-2 or TRBV6-3 and TRBJ2-7; D remains unclear. Deletions cut 0 bases from V and 3 bases from J, with 6 bases between. The CDR3 loop spans 13 amino acids. CDR1 is MNHEY and CDR2 is SVGEGT in the germline V gene. The CDR3 DNA, read in part, is TGTGCCAGCAGTTACTCGAGGTACTACGAG. Amino acid sequence: CASSYSRYYE. The full CDR3 is CASSYSRYYEQYF.

This clone was seen ten or more times. With the read ending 3 residues before the CDR3 end, the germline J gene is used to fill in that end. The chain links TRBV2 to TRBJ2-1; 11 positions match TRBD2. V dropped 4 bases and J dropped 6; count of bases not matched to a gene: 5. Germline loops: CDR1 SNHLY, CDR2 FYNNEI. The CDR3 is 15 residues long. The sequenced CDR3 bases are TGTGCCAGCAGTGTTGGCCTAGCGGGAGGCAATGAG. Amino acid sequence: CASSVGLAGGNE. The full CDR3 reads CASSVGLAGGNEQFF. The variable domain in full, completed from reference TRBV2 and TRBJ2-1, reads EPEVTQTPSHQVTQMGQEVILRCVPISNHLYFYWYRQILGQKVEFLVSFYNNEISEKSEIFDDQFSVERPDGSNFTLKIRSTKLEDSAMYFCASSVGLAGGNEQFFGPGTRLTVL.

In regard to this clone: The read comes to an end 3 residues before the CDR3 does, leaving the germline J gene to fill in the end. The rearrangement uses TRBV20-1 and TRBJ2-7; 8 nucleotides agree with TRBD1. Trimming at V came to 3 bases and at J to 1 base, leaving 2 bases not matched to a gene. The CDR3 loop spans 13 amino acids. Looked up from germline, CDR1 is DFQATT and CDR2 is SNEGSKA (reference sequence). The CDR3 DNA, read in part, is TGCAGTGCTAGGGACAGGGCATCCTACGAG. This translates into CSARDRASYE. The whole CDR3 protein reads CSARDRASYEQYF.

This clone was seen repeatedly, ten times or more. The read ends 3 residues before the CDR3 terminus; that terminus is restored from the germline J gene. V is TRBV20-1 and J is TRBJ1-6; D uncertain. V shed 3 bases and J shed 3 bases, with 12 bases lying between them. Germline CDR1 reads DFQATT; CDR2 reads SNEGSKA (reference sequence). This CDR3 comprises 15 residues. The CDR3 sequence is CSARALPDYNSPLHF. The DNA read from the CDR3 is TGCAGTGCTAGGGCCCTCCCCGACTATAATTCACCC.

This clone was detected ten times or more. The read ends 3 residues before the CDR3 terminus; that terminus is restored from the germline J gene. The chain has TRBV19 and TRBJ2-3, with 7 bases matching TRBD1. In germline, CDR1 is LNHDA, CDR2 SQIVND (reference sequence). The length of the CDR3 is 20 residues. The J segment lost 2 bases and the V segment lost 3 bases, leaving 20 bases of the junction unmatched. CDR3 DNA, as far as it was read: TGTGCCAGTAGTATGAGCTTCGGAGACAGGGTACCGGGAACCACAGATACG. As protein: CASSMSFGDRVPGTTDT. The whole CDR3 is CASSMSFGDRVPGTTDTQYF.

This clone was seen repeatedly, ten times or more. The read gets to within 3 residues of the CDR3 end, and the germline J gene fills in the rest. The gene calls are TRBV6-2 or TRBV6-3 and TRBJ2-3; 8 positions match TRBD1. There are 16 residues in the CDR3. With 6 bases clipped from V and 1 base from J, the junction kept 9 bases outside the gene matches. Germline loops: CDR1 MNHEY, CDR2 SVGEGT. CDR3 region: CASSHTADRGTDTQYF. The CDR3 bases that were read are TGTGCCAGCAGCCACACCGCGGACAGGGGCACAGATACG.

This clone came up a few times. The read is 3 residues too short to cover the CDR3 end, so that end is filled in from the germline J gene. The chain joins TRBV5-1 to TRBJ1-4; the D is unclear. Germline V CDR1 and CDR2: SGHRS, YFSETQ. The CDR3 is 14 residues long. The sequenced CDR3 bases are TGCGCCAGCAGCAAGGACTTGAGGGATTCACCA. Translation gives CASSKDLRDSP. In full, the CDR3 is CASSKDLRDSPLFF.

A few counts support this clone. The read stops 3 residues short of the end of the CDR3; the missing end is completed from the germline J gene. The gene calls are TRBV10-2 and TRBJ2-1, with D possibly matching TRBD1 (6 bases). Per germline, CDR1 WSHSY and CDR2 SAAADI. V shed 6 bases and J shed 5 bases, with 8 bases lying between them. The CDR3 is 12 amino acids. Partial CDR3 DNA: TGCGCCAGCAGAGGGGGAAACAATGAG. Translation: CASRGGNNE. The entire CDR3 protein reads CASRGGNNEQFF.

In the case of this clone: One junction end disagrees with the germline gene, perhaps due to a read error. The observed sequence ends 3 residues before the CDR3 terminus, with the missing tail filled in from the germline J gene. The chain employs TRBV7-2 and TRBJ2-2; D may be TRBD2 (5 bases). Germline CDR1 reads SGHTA; CDR2 reads FQGNSA. The CDR3 is made up of 13 amino acids. CDR3 bases read: TGTGCCAGTAGCTCCAAGAACACCGGGGTG. Protein sequence: CASSSKNTGV. The CDR3 reads in full as CASSSKNTGVLFF.

With regard to this clone: With the read ending 3 residues before the CDR3 end, the germline J gene is used to fill in that end. The chain links TRBV29-1 to TRBJ2-7; the D gene is possibly TRBD2 (7 bases). The CDR3 contains 17 residues. Looked up from germline, CDR1 is SQVTM and CDR2 is ANQGSEA. V shed 4 bases and J shed 2 bases, with 24 bases lying between them. The part of the CDR3 DNA that was read is TGCAGCGTTGCGGGGGGACCGGAGAGAGGGACACCCTACGAG. Its protein product is CSVAGGPERGTPYE. The CDR3 in its entirety is CSVAGGPERGTPYEQYF.

Many counts were recorded for this clone. The sequenced fragment ends 3 residues before the CDR3 boundary, so the rest is inferred from the germline J gene. V is TRBV6-2 or TRBV6-3 and J is TRBJ1-2, with 12 bases identical to TRBD1. The CDR3 length is 14 residues. In germline, CDR1 is MNHEY, CDR2 SVGEGT. CDR3 DNA, as far as it was read: TGTGCCAGCGAACGCCGGGACAGGGGGCAAGGC. Translating gives CASERRDRGQG. The whole CDR3 region reads CASERRDRGQGYTF.

This clone has just a few counts. Sequencing ends 3 residues short of the CDR3 end; the germline J gene provides the rest. The rearrangement links TRBV25-1 to TRBJ2-5; D unclear. Trimming shortened V by 7 bases and J by 2 bases, and 11 bases separated the two germline ends. CDR3 length: 13 residues. Germline V lookup: CDR1 MGHDK, CDR2 SYGVNS. The CDR3 reads CASTLDTQETQYF. CDR3 bases read: TGTGCCAGCACCCTCGACACACAAGAGACC.

The sample holds many counts of this clone. The read is 3 residues too short to cover the CDR3 end, so that end is filled in from the germline J gene. The rearrangement uses TRBV7-2 and TRBJ1-1; D remains unclear. The CDR3 loop spans 16 amino acids. Trimming stripped 0 bases from V and 1 base from J, with 12 bases between. Germline CDR1 is SGHTA and CDR2 is FQGNSA. CDR3 DNA, as far as it was read: TGTGCCAGCAGCTTAGCGGCAGGCCTCAAGAACACTGAA. Protein: CASSLAAGLKNTE. The whole CDR3 protein is CASSLAAGLKNTEAFF.

This clone was seen at least ten times. The CDR3 extends 3 residues past the end of the read, so its final part is completed from the germline J gene. The V and J genes are TRBV19 and TRBJ2-2, with TRBD2 matching over 13 bases. The junction had 8 bases not matched to a gene; V was cut back by 1 base and J by 3 bases. The CDR3 has 19 residues. Per the germline V gene, CDR1 is LNHDA and CDR2 is SQIVND (reference sequence). The DNA read from the CDR3 is TGTGCCAGTAGTATAGGGACTAGCGGGGGACTCAAGTACACCGGGGAG. It translates to CASSIGTSGGLKYTGE. The full CDR3 protein is CASSIGTSGGLKYTGELFF.

The sample holds many counts of this clone. Sequencing ends 3 residues short of the CDR3 end; the germline J gene provides the rest. The chain employs TRBV7-3 and TRBJ2-3; 13 bases line up with TRBD2. The CDR3 sequence is 17 residues long. Germline values: CDR1 SGHTA, CDR2 FQGTGA. J lost 1 base, V lost 4 bases, and 5 bases had no gene match. CDR3 sequence: CASSSPLAGGGTDTQYF. The covered CDR3 bases are TGTGCCAGCAGCTCACCACTAGCGGGAGGGGGCACAGATACG.

As for this clone: The sequenced fragment ends 3 residues before the CDR3 boundary, so the rest is inferred from the germline J gene. V and J are TRBV7-9 and TRBJ1-2, with D perhaps TRBD1 (6 bases). Trimming took 7 bases from V and 5 from J, leaving 17 bases between them. The CDR3 consists of 14 residues. Per germline, CDR1 SEHNR and CDR2 FQNEAQ (reference sequence). The CDR3 is CASTPGTSSYGYTF. CDR3 bases read: TGTGCCAGCACCCCTGGGACAAGTTCTTATGGC.

This clone was observed many times. The observed sequence ends 3 residues before the CDR3 terminus, with the missing tail filled in from the germline J gene. V usage is TRBV2 and J usage is TRBJ1-4; 10 nucleotides agree with TRBD1. Germline V lookup: CDR1 SNHLY, CDR2 FYNNEI. The CDR3 runs 13 residues. CDR3 DNA, as far as it was read: TGTGCCAGCAGTGGACAGGGGGCTGGGAAA. Translation gives CASSGQGAGK. The whole CDR3 protein reads CASSGQGAGKLFF.

About this clone: The read ends 3 residues early relative to the CDR3; the germline J gene fills the gap. V is TRBV11-2 and J is TRBJ1-2; a possible D gene is TRBD1 (5 bases). The V gene lost 5 bases and the J gene lost 4 bases, with 11 bases spanning the gap. Germline values: CDR1 SGHAT, CDR2 FQNNGV. The CDR3 is made up of 13 amino acids. This CDR3 is CASSPTGSYGYTF. The sequenced part of the CDR3 DNA is TGTGCCAGCAGCCCCACAGGTTCCTATGGC.

This clone was counted ten times or more. The read ends 3 residues shy of where the CDR3 ends; the end is completed using the germline J gene. The chain recombines TRBV7-3 with TRBJ2-6, with 8 bases that match TRBD1. V shed 5 bases, J shed 4 bases, and the junction held 7 bases outside the gene matches. CDR1 and CDR2 from the germline V gene are SGHTA and FQGTGA. There are 16 residues in the CDR3. The sequenced part of the CDR3 DNA is TGTGCCAGCAGCCCGCAGGGGGCGCCCGGGGCCAACGTC. This codes for CASSPQGAPGANV. The full CDR3 sequence reads CASSPQGAPGANVLTF.

This clone was picked up many times. The DNA ends 3 residues before the CDR3 does, and the rest of the CDR3 is filled in from the germline J gene. This chain uses TRBV7-2 with TRBJ2-7; D uncertain. Germline V CDR1 and CDR2: SGHTA, FQGNSA. V lost 5 bases and J lost 6, with 11 bases in between. The CDR3 contains 12 residues. This CDR3 is CASSLRHREQYF. CDR3 bases read: TGTGCCAGCAGCCTCAGACACCGCGAG.